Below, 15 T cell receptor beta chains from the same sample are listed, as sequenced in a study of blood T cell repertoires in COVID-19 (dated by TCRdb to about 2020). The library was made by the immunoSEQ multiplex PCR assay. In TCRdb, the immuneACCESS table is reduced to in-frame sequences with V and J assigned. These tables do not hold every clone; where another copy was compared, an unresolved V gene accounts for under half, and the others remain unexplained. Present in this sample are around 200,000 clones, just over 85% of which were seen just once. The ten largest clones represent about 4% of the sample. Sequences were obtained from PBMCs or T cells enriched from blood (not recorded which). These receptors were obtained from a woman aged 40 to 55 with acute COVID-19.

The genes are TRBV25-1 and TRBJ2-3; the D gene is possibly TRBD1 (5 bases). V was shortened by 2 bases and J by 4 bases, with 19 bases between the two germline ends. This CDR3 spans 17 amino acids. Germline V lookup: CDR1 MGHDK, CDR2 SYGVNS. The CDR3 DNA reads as TGTGCCAGCAGTGAAGGATTCAGGGTTTATCCTCCAGATACGCAGTATTTT. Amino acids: CASSEGFRVYPPDTQYF.

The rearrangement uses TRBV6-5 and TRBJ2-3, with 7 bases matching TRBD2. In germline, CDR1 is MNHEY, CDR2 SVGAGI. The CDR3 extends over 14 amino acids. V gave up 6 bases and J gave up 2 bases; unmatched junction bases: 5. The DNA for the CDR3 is TGTGCCAGCAGCCACGCGGGGGTCACAGATACGCAGTATTTT. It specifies CASSHAGVTDTQYF.

For the CDR3, the DNA is TGTGCCAGCAGCTTAAGCTGGACTAGCACAGATACGCAGTATTTT. Its protein product is CASSLSWTSTDTQYF. The rearrangement joins TRBV7-6 to TRBJ2-3; D might be TRBD2 (5 bases). Trimming cost V 2 bases and J 0 bases, with 9 bases left between them. Germline CDR1 is SGHVS and CDR2 is FNYEAQ. This CDR3 has 15 amino acids.

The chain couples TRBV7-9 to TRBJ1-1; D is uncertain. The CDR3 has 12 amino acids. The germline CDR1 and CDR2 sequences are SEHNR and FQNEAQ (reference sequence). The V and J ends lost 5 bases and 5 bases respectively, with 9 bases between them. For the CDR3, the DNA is TGTGCCAGCAGCCAGACTTGGACTGAAGCTTTCTTT. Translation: CASSQTWTEAFF.

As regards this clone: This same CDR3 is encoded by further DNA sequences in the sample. CDR3: CASSALRGLNTEAFF. The CDR3 coding sequence is TGTGCCAGCAGCGCCCTTCGAGGGCTGAACACTGAAGCTTTCTTT. This rearrangement joins TRBV9 to TRBJ1-1, with D unclear. This CDR3 contains 15 residues. Germline values: CDR1 SGDLS, CDR2 YYNGEE. V lost 3 bases and J lost 0, with 12 bases in between.

The CDR3 loop reads CAWRQVTTYGYTF. The CDR3 DNA reads TGTGCCTGGAGACAGGTTACTACCTATGGCTACACCTTC. The J gene is TRBJ1-2, the V gene TRBV30; weak D call: TRBD1 (5 bases). Between the trimmed V and J ends, which lost 3 bases and 4 bases, there was a span of 12 bases. The CDR3 has 13 amino acids. Looked up from germline, CDR1 is GTSNPN and CDR2 is SVGIG (reference sequence).

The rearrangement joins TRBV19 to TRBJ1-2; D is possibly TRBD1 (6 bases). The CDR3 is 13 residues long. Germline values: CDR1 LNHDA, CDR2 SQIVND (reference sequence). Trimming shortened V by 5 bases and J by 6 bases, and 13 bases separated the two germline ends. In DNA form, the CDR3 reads TGTGCCAGTAGTCAATCGGGACAAGATGGCTACACCTTC. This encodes CASSQSGQDGYTF.

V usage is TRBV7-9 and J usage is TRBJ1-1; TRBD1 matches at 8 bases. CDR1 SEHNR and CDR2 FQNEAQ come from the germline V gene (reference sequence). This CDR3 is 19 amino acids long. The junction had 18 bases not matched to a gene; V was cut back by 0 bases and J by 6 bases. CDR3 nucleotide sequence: TGTGCCAGCAGCTTAGCGAGGGGACAGGCTCCCGGGTCGTACCCTGAAGCTTTCTTT. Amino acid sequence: CASSLARGQAPGSYPEAFF.

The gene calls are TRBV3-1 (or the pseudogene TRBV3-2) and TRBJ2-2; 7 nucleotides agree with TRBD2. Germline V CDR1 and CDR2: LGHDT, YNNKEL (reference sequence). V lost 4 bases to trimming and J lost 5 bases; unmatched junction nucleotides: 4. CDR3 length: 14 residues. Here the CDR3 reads CASSRRTSTGELFF. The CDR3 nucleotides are TGTGCCAGCAGCCGGCGGACTAGTACCGGGGAGCTGTTTTTT.

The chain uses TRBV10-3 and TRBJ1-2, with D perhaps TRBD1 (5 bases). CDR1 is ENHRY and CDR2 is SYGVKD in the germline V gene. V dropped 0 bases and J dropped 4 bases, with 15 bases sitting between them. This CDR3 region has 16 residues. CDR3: CAISESGPTGGYGYTF. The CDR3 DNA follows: TGTGCCATCAGTGAGTCAGGCCCAACGGGGGGCTATGGCTACACCTTC.

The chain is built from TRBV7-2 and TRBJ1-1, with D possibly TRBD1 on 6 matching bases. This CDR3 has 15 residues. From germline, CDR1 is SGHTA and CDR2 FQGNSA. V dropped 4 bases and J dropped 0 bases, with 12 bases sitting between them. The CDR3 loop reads CASSSDSLMNTEAFF. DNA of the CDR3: TGTGCCAGCAGCTCGGACAGCCTCATGAACACTGAAGCTTTCTTT.

The CDR3 DNA sequence: TGTGCTAGTGGGGGAGGAGGGGTTGGAAACACCATATATTTT. Encoded protein: CASGGGGVGNTIYF. The chain joins TRBV12-5 to TRBJ1-3, with D tentatively TRBD1 (5 bases). V lost 6 bases and J 3 bases, leaving 12 bases between the germline ends. The CDR3 has 14 residues. The germline V gene has CDR1 LGHNT and CDR2 FRNRAP.

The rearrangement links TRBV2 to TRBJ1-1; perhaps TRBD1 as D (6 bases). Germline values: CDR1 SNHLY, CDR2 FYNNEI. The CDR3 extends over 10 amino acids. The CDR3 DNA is TGTGGGACAGCGAACACTGAAGCTTTCTTT. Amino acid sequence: CGTANTEAFF.

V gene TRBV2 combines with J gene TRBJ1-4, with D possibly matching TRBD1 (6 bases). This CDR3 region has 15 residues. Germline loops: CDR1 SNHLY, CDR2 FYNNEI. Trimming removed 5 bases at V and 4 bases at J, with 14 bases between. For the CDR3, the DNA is TGTGCCAGCAGTAAAGTCGGACAGTTTAATGAAAAACTGTTTTTT. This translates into CASSKVGQFNEKLFF.

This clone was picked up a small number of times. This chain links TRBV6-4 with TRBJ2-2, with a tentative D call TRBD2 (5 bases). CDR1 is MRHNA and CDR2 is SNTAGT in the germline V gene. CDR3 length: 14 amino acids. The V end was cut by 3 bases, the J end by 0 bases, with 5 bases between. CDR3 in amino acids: CASSELANTGELFF. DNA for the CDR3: TGTGCCAGCAGTGAACTAGCGAACACCGGGGAGCTGTTTTTT.